The 3 T cell receptor beta chains given below trace back to one sample, sequenced in a study of tumor-infiltrating lymphocytes in primary liver carcinoma. TCR beta cDNA was prepared out of roughly 500 ng total RNA by means of a constant-region primer. Library construction for TCR beta comprised three nested multiplex PCR rounds performed with slightly modified ARM-PCR. The first two PCR rounds used TRBV1-TRBV30 primers with a Cbeta primer, 10 cycles each. MiXCR, applied by TCRdb to the multiplex PCR reads, yields one record per CDR3 protein. The repertoire holds around 81,000 distinct CDR3 sequences, with over 55% as singletons. Unsorted bulk tissue, roughly 19-34 mg of it, served as the source for co-extraction of RNA and DNA. Specimen: liver tumor tissue from sampling region 4. Subset given: tumor region T4, right-lateral pole. The receptors shown here come from a woman aged 60-75 years with primary liver carcinoma and hepatitis B virus infection.

Remarks on this clonotype: No conserved phenylalanine or tryptophan is present at the end of the CDR3, so a read error is the likely explanation. The V and J genes are TRBV6-1 and TRBJ2-3, with 9 bases fitting TRBD2. V dropped 4 bases and J dropped 2; count of bases not matched to a gene: 7. Germline assignment: CDR1 MNHNS and CDR2 SASEGT. This CDR3 is built from 16 residues. The CDR3 bases are TGTGCCAGCAGTGGAGGCGGGAGGGCTCTCACAGATACGCAGTATCTT. Amino acids: CASSGGGRALTDTQYL.

The chain is built from TRBV15 and TRBJ1-1, with 7 bases identical to TRBD1. Germline-derived CDR1 and CDR2 are LNHNV and YYDKDF (reference sequence). The CDR3 totals 15 residues. V lost 1 base and J lost 7; bases outside the gene matches: 9. The CDR3 DNA reads as TGTGCCACCAGCAGAGGGGTTGAGGGGGCGGATGAAGCTTTCTTT. This codes for CATSRGVEGADEAFF.

This clonotype was observed a single time. The chain uses TRBV28 and TRBJ2-5; D possibly corresponds to TRBD2 (6 bases). The V end was cut by 8 bases, the J end by 4 bases, with 17 bases between. Germline assignment: CDR1 MDHEN and CDR2 SYDVKM. CDR3 length: 14 amino acids. The CDR3 DNA reads as TGTGCCAGCGGCTCTGGGGGGAGCCGAGAGACCCAGTACTTC. Translation gives CASGSGGSRETQYF.